This T cell receptor (beta chain) stems from a study of T cell repertoires in cytomegalovirus infection (dated by TCRdb to about 2019). Notes on the research overall: Donor HLA type was relevant to the analysis, as public TCR beta signatures indicated carriage of CMV infection together with the matching HLA type.

Study-wide findings and limitations: In both this cohort and an independent roughly 330-donor cohort, the cumulative frequency of public TCR beta family members distinguished carriers of CMV infection plus the relevant HLA type. The ex vivo response was dominated by HLA-C-restricted CMV-specific TCR beta clonotypes, and the single most frequent clonotype in two of eight donors was supplied by these HLA-C-restricted clonotypes.

The listed sequencing device is Illumina HiSeq 1500. TCRdb passed the public sequencing reads through fastp at Q25 and MiXCR, retaining productive beta sequences. All rows with the same CDR3 protein become a single entry with the most common DNA and genes. For this sample the table gives around 130,000 distinct CDR3 sequences, of which approximately 9.2% were detected only once. In total, the top ten clones hold roughly 9.1% of the sample. CDR1 and CDR2 were assigned from the germline V gene as SGHTA and FQGNSA. From the cysteine up to the phenylalanine, the CDR3 has a length of 15 residues. The sequence is cut down to CDR3 DNA, 45 bases in frame from base 1. Unmatched junction bases come to 3, with V trimmed by 4 bases and J by 1 base. This clonotype was recorded many times. Its target antigen remains unknown. Base qualities are missing; no much larger clone stands one base away.

The clonotype comes from a human donor in good health (CMV status not recorded). Some clones in this sample may be carry-over from other donors' samples. The material sequenced was PBMCs. This sequence uses TRBV7-2 and TRBJ1-2, with 10 middle bases fitting TRBD1. The DNA sequence is as follows: TGTGCCAGCAGCTCCGGGACAGGGGTTAACTATGGCTACACCTTC. This is translated as CASSSGTGVNYGYTF.